The source of this TCR beta chain is a study of Graves' ophthalmopathy and Graves' hyperthyroidism. This clonotype was observed many times. The junction departs from the called germline gene at one end, perhaps through a read error. The CDR3 runs 15 residues. In germline, CDR1 is MNHNY, CDR2 SVGAGI (reference sequence). RNA transcripts served as template for amplifying TCR beta CDR3 sequences. HTBI-primed first-round RT-PCR preceded second-round multiplex PCR. One entry per CDR3 protein, called by TCRdb with MiXCR from the multiplex PCR reads. The sample carries 45,000 to 60,000 distinct CDR3 sequences, roughly half recorded once.

The chain joins TRBV6-6 to TRBJ2-7; D possibly corresponds to TRBD1 (5 bases). The sequence was collected from an adult woman with Graves' ophthalmopathy. Sample: peripheral blood. The CDR3 bases are TGTGCCAGCAGCCGCGAGGCCACCCAACGGCCCCTAGGGGACTTC. This encodes CASSREATQRPLGDF.